This is a list of T cell receptor beta chains from one sample in a study of cytomegalovirus exposure and HLA in healthy donors. Only in-frame clones appear in the TCRdb table, and some are missing; sequencing was by immunoSEQ multiplex PCR. The sample lists about 52,000 clones; 65% to 80% were seen once. The sequencing sample was made of PBMCs. The receptors here all came from a woman between 45 and 65 years old in good health and CMV-seronegative. Both conserved end residues are part of each CDR3. A D gene is named only where the DNA matches it firmly. For some rows the clone size is stated as once, few or many, or as a class when expanded; others skip it.

V gene	clone size	D gene	J gene	CDR3 DNA	CDR3 protein
TRBV4-1	NA	NA	TRBJ2-2	TGCGCCAGCAGCCAAGAGGACAGACCCACCGGGGAGCTGTTTTTT	CASSQEDRPTGELFF
TRBV18	NA	TRBD1	TRBJ2-5	TGTGCCAGCTCACCGGTCAGGGGGTTCCAAGAGACCCAGTACTTC	CASSPVRGFQETQYF
TRBV2	few	TRBD2	TRBJ2-7	TGTGCCAGCAGTGAATGGGCTGGAGCGGGGGCCTACGAGCAGTACTTC	CASSEWAGAGAYEQYF
TRBV27	NA	NA	TRBJ1-1	TGTGCCAGCAGTTTTGTCAGGGGGAACACTGAAGCTTTCTTT	CASSFVRGNTEAFF
TRBV30	NA	TRBD2	TRBJ2-7	TGTGCCTGGAGTCCCCAACCGGGACTAGGCTACGAGCAGTACTTC	CAWSPQPGLGYEQYF
TRBV19	NA	TRBD2	TRBJ2-3	TGTGCCAGTAGAGCGAGCGGGAGTTTGAATACGCAGTATTTT	CASRASGSLNTQYF
TRBV27	few	TRBD1	TRBJ2-1	TGTGCCAGCAGTTTAAGGGACAGCTCATTTATGAGCTCCTACAATGAGCAGTTCTTC	CASSLRDSSFMSSYNEQFF
TRBV28	NA	NA	TRBJ2-1	TGTGCCAGCAGTTCCCCCCGGAGAGGAGCTACGGAGCAGTTCTTC	CASSSPRRGATEQFF
TRBV25-1	NA	NA	TRBJ2-2	TGTGCCAGCAGTCAAGGGGGACATGCGACCGGGGAGCTGTTTTTT	CASSQGGHATGELFF
TRBV11-3	NA	TRBD2	TRBJ2-1	TGTGCCAGCAGCTCCGGACTAGCGTACAATGAGCAGTTCTTC	CASSSGLAYNEQFF
TRBV7-2	few	NA	TRBJ2-7	TGTGCCAGCAGCTTTAACAGGGTCTACGAGCAGTACTTC	CASSFNRVYEQYF
TRBV27	NA	NA	TRBJ2-7	TGTGCCAGCAGTTCCCGTCCGGGTCCCTCCTACGAGCAGTACTTC	CASSSRPGPSYEQYF
TRBV7-9	NA	TRBD1	TRBJ2-7	TGTGCCAGCAGCTTAGGGACAGGGAAGGACGAGCAGTACTTC	CASSLGTGKDEQYF
TRBV7-3	NA	TRBD2	TRBJ2-1	TGTGCCAGCAGCCCGGACGGACTAGCGGGATCGGATTCCTACAATGAGCAGTTCTTC	CASSPDGLAGSDSYNEQFF
TRBV7-3	NA	NA	TRBJ2-7	TGTGCCAGCAGCTTATCTTGGAGGCACGCCGCCTACGAGCAGTACTTC	CASSLSWRHAAYEQYF
TRBV5-1	few	NA	TRBJ1-4	TGCGCCAGCAGCTTGGGGGCCAATCCAGGTGCTAATGAAAAACTGTTTTTT	CASSLGANPGANEKLFF
TRBV4-2	NA	TRBD2	TRBJ2-1	TGTGCCAGCAGCCAAAGGACTAGCGGTTACAATGAGCAGTTCTTC	CASSQRTSGYNEQFF
TRBV6-1	NA	NA	TRBJ2-1	TGTGCCAGCAACCTAGAACGCCGAGGGAATGAGCAGTTCTTC	CASNLERRGNEQFF
TRBV2	NA	NA	TRBJ1-6	TGTGCCAGCAGTCCGCGGACGGGGGAACCCCTCCACTTT	CASSPRTGEPLHF
TRBV15	NA	TRBD2	TRBJ2-2	TGTGCCACCAGCAGAGGGGGCGGGGGGCGCACCGGGGAGCTGTTTTTT	CATSRGGGGRTGELFF
TRBV6-1	few	TRBD2	TRBJ2-1	TGTGCCAGCAGTGAAAACAAGCGGGAGGGTAATGAGCAGTTCTTC	CASSENKREGNEQFF
TRBV7-8	NA	TRBD1	TRBJ1-1	TGTGCCAGCAGCTGGGACAGGAGTAACACTGAAGCTTTCTTT	CASSWDRSNTEAFF
TRBV19	once	NA	TRBJ2-3	TGTGCCAGTAGTATAGCTCTAGACACAGATACGCAGTATTTT	CASSIALDTDTQYF
TRBV7-9	NA	NA	TRBJ1-6	TGTGCCAGCAGCTTAGGGGAGGGTAATTCACCCCTCCACTTT	CASSLGEGNSPLHF
TRBV4-2	NA	NA	TRBJ1-6	TGTGCCAGCAGCCAATGGGAGGGAAATTCACCCCTCCACTTT	CASSQWEGNSPLHF
TRBV6-6	NA	TRBD1	TRBJ2-5	TGTGCCAGCAGTACAGACCCAGGGGGAGAGACCCAGTACTTC	CASSTDPGGETQYF
TRBV18	NA	NA	TRBJ1-6	TGTGCCAGCTCACCTCGGGCGGGGATGGAGGCACCCCTCCACTTT	CASSPRAGMEAPLHF
TRBV7-3	NA	TRBD1	TRBJ2-3	TGTGCCAGCAGTCGGGACAGGGGAGGGACAGATACGCAGTATTTT	CASSRDRGGTDTQYF
TRBV28	NA	NA	TRBJ2-5	TGTGCCAGCAGCCCTTCGGGGATAAAGACCCAGTACTTC	CASSPSGIKTQYF
TRBV5-5	NA	NA	TRBJ2-3	TGTGCCAGCAGCTCTAACACAGATACGCAGTATTTT	CASSSNTDTQYF
TRBV15	NA	NA	TRBJ2-1	TGTGCCACCAGCAGAGATCAAACAAGGAGCGATGAGCAGTTCTTC	CATSRDQTRSDEQFF
TRBV4-2	few	TRBD1	TRBJ1-5	TGTGCCAGCAGCGTACAGGGGGATAGCAATCAGCCCCAGCATTTT	CASSVQGDSNQPQHF
TRBV28	NA	TRBD2	TRBJ2-2	TGTGCCAGCAGTTTGGGTAGGCTAGCGGGAGGTCGGCACACCGGGGAGCTGTTTTTT	CASSLGRLAGGRHTGELFF
TRBV7-9	NA	NA	TRBJ2-1	TGTGCCAGTTTATGGGACACCGCCAAAAACTACAATGAGCAGTTCTTC	CASLWDTAKNYNEQFF
TRBV7-2	few	TRBD1	TRBJ1-5	TGTGCCAGCAGCCGACAGGGGGATAGCAATCAGCCCCAGCATTTT	CASSRQGDSNQPQHF
TRBV7-4	NA	NA	TRBJ1-2	TGTGCCAGCAGAGCAGGGATTTGGGGCTACACCTTC	CASRAGIWGYTF
TRBV27	few	TRBD2	TRBJ2-3	TGTGCCAGCAGAACTAGCGGGACCACAGATACGCAGTATTTT	CASRTSGTTDTQYF
TRBV7-2	once	NA	TRBJ1-1	TGTGCCAGCAGCTTAGTGGCTCAAGTGAACACTGAAGCTTTCTTT	CASSLVAQVNTEAFF
TRBV18	NA	TRBD1	TRBJ2-3	TGTGCCAGCTCACCACGGGGACAGGGAGGTTATACGCAGTATTTT	CASSPRGQGGYTQYF
TRBV28	NA	TRBD1	TRBJ1-2	TGTGCCAGCAGTTCACCGGGACAGGGTTATGGCTACACCTTC	CASSSPGQGYGYTF
TRBV5-1	NA	NA	TRBJ2-5	TGCGCCAGCAGCTTGGGGGAAGGGGTCGAGACCCAGTACTTC	CASSLGEGVETQYF
TRBV6-5	NA	TRBD2	TRBJ2-1	TGTGCCAGCGGCCTAGGCGGACTAGCCTACAATGAGCAGTTCTTC	CASGLGGLAYNEQFF
TRBV30	NA	NA	TRBJ2-5	TGTGCCTGGAGCCGTACGGGAGATGGGGAGACCCAGTACTTC	CAWSRTGDGETQYF
TRBV18	NA	NA	TRBJ2-7	TGTGCCAGCTCGGGCTCGGAGGGACACGAGCAGTACTTC	CASSGSEGHEQYF
TRBV7-2	NA	NA	TRBJ2-4	TGTGCCAGCAGCTTCAAAGGGGCAAACATTCAGTACTTC	CASSFKGANIQYF
TRBV9	NA	NA	TRBJ2-2	TGTGCCAGCAGCGTTGATGGGAGTAGCACCGGGGAGCTGTTTTTT	CASSVDGSSTGELFF